This TCR beta chain was found in a study of T cells in Graves' hyperthyroidism and ophthalmopathy. This clonotype has at least ten counts. Antigen unknown. General study results and limits: Model predictions of ophthalmopathy came a median 6.5 months before onset. The blood repertoire included most of the expanded thyroid clonotypes above 0.001.

Diagnosis relied on clinical symptoms, serum thyroxine and TRAb, thyroid ultrasound and orbital computed tomography. PBMCs were sourced from 9 to 10 ml fresh peripheral blood. From RNA transcripts, TCR beta CDR3 regions were amplified. Initially, a first-round RT-PCR of the TCR CDR3 employed the HTBI primer set. TCRdb independently ran MiXCR on the multiplex PCR reads; one entry per CDR3 protein. The table includes a few hundred thousand distinct CDR3 sequences, under 15% detected once. In germline, CDR1 is SGHKS, CDR2 YYEKEE (reference sequence). Between the trimmed V and J ends, which lost 4 bases and 6 bases, there was a span of 22 bases. The CDR3 runs to 16 residues.

This TCR came from a woman younger than 35 with Graves' hyperthyroidism. The rearrangement joins TRBV5-5 to TRBJ1-1; the D is unclear. Source material: blood. In nucleotides, the CDR3 is TGTGCCAGCAGCCCCCCGGGAGGCCGGGTGAGCTCTGAAGCTTTCTTT. The encoded protein is CASSPPGGRVSSEAFF.